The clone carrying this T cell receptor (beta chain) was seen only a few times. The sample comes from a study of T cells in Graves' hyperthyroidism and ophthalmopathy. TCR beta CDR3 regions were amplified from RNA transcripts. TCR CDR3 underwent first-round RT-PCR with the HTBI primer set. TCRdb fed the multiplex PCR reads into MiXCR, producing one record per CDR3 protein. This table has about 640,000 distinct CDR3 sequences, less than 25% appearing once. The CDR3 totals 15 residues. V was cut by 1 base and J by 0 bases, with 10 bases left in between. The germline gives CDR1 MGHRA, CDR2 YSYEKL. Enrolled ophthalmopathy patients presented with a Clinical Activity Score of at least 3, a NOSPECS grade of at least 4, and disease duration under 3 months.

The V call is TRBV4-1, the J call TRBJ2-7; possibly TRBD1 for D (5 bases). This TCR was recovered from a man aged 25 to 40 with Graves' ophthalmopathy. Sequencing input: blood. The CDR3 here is CASSQADTDSYEQYF. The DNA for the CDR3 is TGCGCCAGCAGCCAAGCGGACACCGACTCCTACGAGCAGTACTTC.